This entry lists 7 T cell receptor beta chains sequenced from one sample in a study of identifying expanded T cells in peripheral blood. Assay used: immunoSEQ multiplex PCR; TCRdb lists only in-frame clones, some missing. Of about 98,000 clones in the sample, 88% were seen once. The sample consisted of blood. The receptors stem from a person aged 18-69 years in good health.

The genes are TRBV19 and TRBJ2-7; 7 nucleotides align to TRBD1. The germline V gene encodes CDR1 LNHDA and CDR2 SQIVND (reference sequence). Trimming at V came to 9 bases and at J to 5 bases, leaving 10 bases not matched to a gene. The CDR3 has 13 residues. CDR3 loop: CASSQTGLDEQYF. CDR3 coding DNA: TGTGCCAGCTCCCAGACAGGGTTGGACGAGCAGTACTTC. Complete variable domain (other parts from reference TRBV19 and TRBJ2-7): DGGITQSPKYLFRKEGQNVTLSCEQNLNHDAMYWYRQDPGQGLRLIYYSQIVNDFQKGDIAEGYSVSREKKESFPLTVTSAQKNPTAFYLCASSQTGLDEQYFGPGTRLTVT.

The chain couples TRBV28 to TRBJ2-7, with D unclear. Trimming shortened V by 4 bases and J by 6 bases, and 10 bases separated the two germline ends. The CDR3 is 12 amino acids. Germline V CDR1 and CDR2: MDHEN, SYDVKM. CDR3 region: CASSSLRTEQYF. The CDR3 region has the DNA TGTGCCAGCAGTTCACTACGAACCGAGCAGTACTTC. The full variable domain, completed using reference TRBV28 and TRBJ2-7, is DVKVTQSSRYLVKRTGEKVFLECVQDMDHENMFWYRQDPGLGLRLIYFSYDVKMKEKGDIPEGYSVSREKKERFSLILESASTNQTSMYLCASSSLRTEQYFGPGTRLTVT.

This clone was detected a few times. The rearrangement uses TRBV7-2 and TRBJ1-2; D is unresolved. CDR1 and CDR2 from the germline V gene are SGHTA and FQGNSA. The CDR3 covers 14 residues. Trimming stripped 5 bases from V and 8 bases from J, with 18 bases between. Here the CDR3 DNA reads TGTGCCAGCAGCCCCCTAAGCGTTTCGGGGGGCTACACCTTC. Residues: CASSPLSVSGGYTF.

V gene TRBV6-1 combines with J gene TRBJ1-1; TRBD1 is a possible D gene (5 bases). V lost 6 bases, J lost 7 bases, and 15 bases lay in between. Germline lookup yields CDR1 MNHNS and CDR2 SASEGT. This CDR3 has 13 residues. The CDR3 loop is CASRFLGGSEAFF. Written as DNA, the CDR3 is TGTGCCAGCAGGTTCTTGGGGGGAAGTGAAGCTTTCTTT.

The chain has TRBV19 and TRBJ1-1; no reliable D call. V was trimmed by 4 bases and J by 8 bases, leaving 8 bases between them. The CDR3 runs 11 residues. Per the germline V gene, CDR1 is LNHDA and CDR2 is SQIVND (reference sequence). CDR3 sequence: CASSNSIEAFF. CDR3 bases: TGTGCCAGTAGTAACAGCATCGAAGCTTTCTTT.

The rearrangement uses TRBV19 and TRBJ1-4; D not resolved. This CDR3 is 14 amino acids long. Germline CDR1 and CDR2: LNHDA and SQIVND (reference sequence). The V and J ends lost 4 bases and 8 bases respectively, with 14 bases between them. The chain's CDR3 is CASSTMAFEEKLFF. CDR3 sequence (DNA): TGTGCCAGTAGTACAATGGCGTTTGAAGAAAAACTGTTTTTT.

J is TRBJ2-5 and V is TRBV6-6; 7 positions agree with TRBD1. Germline V gene data show CDR1 as MNHNY and CDR2 as SVGAGI (reference sequence). V dropped 4 bases and J dropped 2; count of bases not matched to a gene: 4. The CDR3 sequence is 14 residues long. This chain's CDR3 is CASSSSGGQETQYF. CDR3 bases: TGTGCCAGCAGTTCTTCAGGGGGTCAAGAGACCCAGTACTTC.